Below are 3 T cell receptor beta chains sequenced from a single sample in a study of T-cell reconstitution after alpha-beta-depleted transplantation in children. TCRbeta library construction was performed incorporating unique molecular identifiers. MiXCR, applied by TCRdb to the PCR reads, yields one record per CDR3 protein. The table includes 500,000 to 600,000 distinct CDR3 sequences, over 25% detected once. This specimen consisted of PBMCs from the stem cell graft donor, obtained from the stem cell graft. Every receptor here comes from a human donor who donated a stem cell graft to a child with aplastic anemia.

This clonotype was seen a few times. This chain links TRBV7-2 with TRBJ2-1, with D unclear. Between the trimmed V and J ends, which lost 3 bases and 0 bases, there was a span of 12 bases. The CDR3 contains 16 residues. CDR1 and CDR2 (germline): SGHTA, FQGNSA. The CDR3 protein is CASSLVRMSSYNEQFF. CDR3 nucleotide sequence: TGTGCCAGCAGCTTGGTCAGAATGAGCTCCTACAATGAGCAGTTCTTC.

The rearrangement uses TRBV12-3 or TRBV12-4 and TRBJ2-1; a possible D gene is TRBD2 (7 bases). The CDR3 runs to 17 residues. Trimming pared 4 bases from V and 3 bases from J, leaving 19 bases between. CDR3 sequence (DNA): TGTGCCAGCAGTTCAAGCCTCGGACTAGGGGGCTACAATGAGCAGTTCTTC. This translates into CASSSSLGLGGYNEQFF.

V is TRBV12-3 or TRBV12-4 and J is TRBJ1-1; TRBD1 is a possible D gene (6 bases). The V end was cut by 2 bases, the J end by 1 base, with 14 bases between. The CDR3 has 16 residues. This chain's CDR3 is CASSLSYRASNTEAFF. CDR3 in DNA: TGTGCCAGCAGTTTAAGTTACAGGGCTTCGAACACTGAAGCTTTCTTT.